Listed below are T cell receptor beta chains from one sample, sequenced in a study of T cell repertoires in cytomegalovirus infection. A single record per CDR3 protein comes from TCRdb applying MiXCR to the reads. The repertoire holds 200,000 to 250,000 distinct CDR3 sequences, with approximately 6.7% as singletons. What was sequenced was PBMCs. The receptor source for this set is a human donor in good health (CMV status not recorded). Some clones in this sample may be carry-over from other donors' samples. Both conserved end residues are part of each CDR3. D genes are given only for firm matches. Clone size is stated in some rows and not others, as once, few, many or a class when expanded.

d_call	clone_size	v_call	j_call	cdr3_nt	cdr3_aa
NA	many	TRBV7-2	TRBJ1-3	TGTGCCAGCAGCTTAGAGGCGACAGACCCTGGAAACACCATATATTTT	CASSLEATDPGNTIYF
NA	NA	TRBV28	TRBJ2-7	TGTGCCAGCACCCGGACCCTCAGCGACGAGCAGTACTTC	CASTRTLSDEQYF
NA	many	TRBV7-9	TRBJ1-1	TGTGCCAGCAGCCCGGGGGGGGGCGTGAACACTGAAGCTTTCTTT	CASSPGGGVNTEAFF
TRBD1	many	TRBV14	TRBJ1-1	TGTGCCAGCAGCCGAGAGGACAGGGAGAACACTGAAGCTTTCTTT	CASSREDRENTEAFF
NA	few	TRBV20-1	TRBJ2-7	TGCAGTGCTAGTGAAGACAGGCCCAACGAGCAGTACTTC	CSASEDRPNEQYF
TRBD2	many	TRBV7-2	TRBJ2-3	TGTGCCAGCAGCTCCGGGACTAGCGGCACAGATACGCAGTATTTT	CASSSGTSGTDTQYF
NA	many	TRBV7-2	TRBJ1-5	TGTGCCAGCAGCTTAGCGCCAGACAGTGCCAATCAGCCCCAGCATTTT	CASSLAPDSANQPQHF
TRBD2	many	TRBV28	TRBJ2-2	TGTGCCAGCAGTTTATTGGAGGGGAGGGCCACCGGGGAGCTGTTTTTT	CASSLLEGRATGELFF
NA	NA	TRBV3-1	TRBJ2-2	TGTGCCAGCAGCCAAATTCTTAACACCGGGGAGCTGTTTTTT	CASSQILNTGELFF
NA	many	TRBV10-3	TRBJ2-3	TGTGCCATCAGTGCCGACAAAGGGGCCACAGATACGCAGTATTTT	CAISADKGATDTQYF
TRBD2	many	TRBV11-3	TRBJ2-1	TGTGCCAGCAGCGTCGGGACTAGCGGGTACAATGAGCAGTTCTTC	CASSVGTSGYNEQFF
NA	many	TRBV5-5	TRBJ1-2	TGTGCCAGCAGCTCAAAGGCAGAGGGCTATGGCTACACCTTC	CASSSKAEGYGYTF
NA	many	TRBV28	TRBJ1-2	TGTGCCAGCACCTTGGGGGCGTTTAACTATGGCTACACCTTC	CASTLGAFNYGYTF
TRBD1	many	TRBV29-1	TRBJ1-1	TGCAGCGTTGGAGGACAGGGGACTGAAGCTTTCTTT	CSVGGQGTEAFF